The TCR delta chain under discussion was sequenced for a study of gammadelta T cells in human blood. By share, this clone counts as medium-sized. Antigen unknown. Per germline, CDR1 GEAIGNYY and CDR2 EKD. The CDR3 runs to 20 residues. The ends lost 0 bases at V and 0 bases at J; junction bases unmatched: 4. Study-wide results and caveats: Polyclonal expansion of innate γδ T cells after birth appeared microbially driven.

TCRdb reprocessed the RT-PCR reads using CATT. Here the sample spans roughly 2,000 delta-chain clones, about 3% being singletons. J is TRDJ3 and V is TRDV2; the match to TRDD3 covers 13 bases. The sample comprised Vgamma9Vdelta2 gamma-delta T cells from fetal blood. The origin of this receptor is a human fetus. CDR3 sequence reads: CACDTGNWGIRSWDTRQMFF. In nucleotides, the CDR3 is TGTGCCTGTGACACCGGAAACTGGGGGATACGCTCCTGGGACACCCGACAGATGTTTTTC.